This T cell receptor beta chain is drawn from a study of blood T cell repertoires in COVID-19. For the study at large: The United States, Italy and Spain were the sources of the acute and convalescent COVID-19 samples. T cells, B-cell-depleted T cells, or PBMCs supplied cDNA or gDNA.

Some clones are missing from TCRdb's copy, which holds only in-frame ones; the method was immunoSEQ multiplex PCR. The repertoire consists of some 90,000 clones, with over 65% occurring once and the leading ten covering around 10%. Trimming pared 1 base from V and 0 bases from J, leaving 12 bases between. CDR1 is SGDLS, CDR2 YYNGEE, per germline. The CDR3 has 16 amino acids. Sequencing was done on a sample of peripheral blood. This rearrangement joins TRBV9 to TRBJ2-3, with no clear D. The sequence was obtained from a human donor in a cohort sampled during active COVID-19. The CDR3 protein is CASSVPGDASTDTQYF. The CDR3, as DNA: TGTGCCAGCAGCGTACCAGGCGATGCTAGCACAGATACGCAGTATTTT.